The rows below give T cell receptor beta chains drawn from one sample of a study of T cells in Graves' hyperthyroidism and ophthalmopathy. Each CDR3 protein is one row after TCRdb ran MiXCR on the multiplex PCR reads. The sample has hundreds of thousands of distinct CDR3 sequences, about a third seen once. Source material: blood. The source is a woman aged 40 to 49 with Graves' hyperthyroidism. CDR3s include the opening cysteine and the closing phenylalanine or tryptophan. Fields, in order: D gene, V gene, CDR3 length, J gene, clone size, CDR3 DNA, CDR3 protein. The D gene is left open where the match is weak. Clone size is shown for a subset of rows, as once, few, many or a class of expanded clone.

>.|TRBV5-5|12|TRBJ2-7|many
TGTGCCAGCAGCTTGGTTTACGATGAGCAGTACTTC
CASSLVYDEQYF
>.|TRBV12-3/TRBV12-4|12|TRBJ1-2|few
TGTGCCAGCAGCATGAGCTTCTATGGCTACACCTTC
CASSMSFYGYTF
>.|TRBV9|13|TRBJ1-1|.
TGTGCCAGCAGCGTCGGGAATTTCGCTGAAGCTTTCTTT
CASSVGNFAEAFF
>.|TRBV28|12|TRBJ1-1|few
TGTGCCAGCAATCTGCCCAGCCGAGAAGCTTTCTTT
CASNLPSREAFF
>TRBD1|TRBV15|13|TRBJ2-7|.
TGTGCCACCAGCATTCGGGACAGGGTCGAGCAGTACTTC
CATSIRDRVEQYF
>.|TRBV10-3|13|TRBJ1-2|.
TGTGCCATCAGTTCCCCAGGACTATATGGCTACACCTTC
CAISSPGLYGYTF
>.|TRBV5-5|13|TRBJ1-4|many
TGTGCCAGCGACCCGGTAGGGCGCGGAAAACTGTTTTTT
CASDPVGRGKLFF
>TRBD1|TRBV9|16|TRBJ1-6|few
TGTGCCAGCAGTTTTGGGGACAGGGGGTATAATTCACCCCTCCACTTT
CASSFGDRGYNSPLHF
>.|TRBV7-9|13|TRBJ1-4|.
TGTGCCAGCAGTAAGATAGGGGACGAAAAACTGTTTTTT
CASSKIGDEKLFF
>.|TRBV2|13|TRBJ2-3|few
TGTGCCAGCAGGGCCGGACCGGCAGATACGCAGTATTTT
CASRAGPADTQYF
>TRBD1|TRBV7-2|14|TRBJ2-7|.
TGTGCCAGCGCGACCGGGACAGGGTACTACGAGCAGTACTTC
CASATGTGYYEQYF
>.|TRBV20-1|14|TRBJ2-5|.
TGCAGTGCTAGACCCTCTGCGGGGAAAGAGACCCAGTACTTC
CSARPSAGKETQYF
>.|TRBV20-1|17|TRBJ1-2|many
TGCAGTGCCAGAAGAGTGCGGAGGACGGACCGGTGGTATGGCTACACCTTC
CSARRVRRTDRWYGYTF
>.|TRBV7-3|13|TRBJ1-2|.
TGTGCCAGCAGCTCTGCGTCCCCCTATGGCTACACCTTC
CASSSASPYGYTF
>.|TRBV20-1|14|TRBJ1-1|.
TGCAGTGCTAGCCGCGTGGGGGTGAACACTGAAGCTTTCTTT
CSASRVGVNTEAFF
>.|TRBV10-3|14|TRBJ2-7|.
TGTGCCATCAGTTACGGGCGCGACTTCTACGAGCAGTACTTC
CAISYGRDFYEQYF
>TRBD2|TRBV7-2|16|TRBJ2-5|many
TGTGCCAGCAGCTCCTTAGCGGGGCCACTTAGTGAGACCCAGTACTTC
CASSSLAGPLSETQYF
>TRBD2|TRBV7-8|13|TRBJ2-7|.
TGTGCCAGCAGCTCCGGGGGGAGCAATGAGCAGTACTTC
CASSSGGSNEQYF
>TRBD1|TRBV2|15|TRBJ1-4|few
TGTGCCAGCAGGAAGGACAGGGGGGCTAATGAAAAACTGTTTTTT
CASRKDRGANEKLFF
>TRBD1|TRBV7-2|17|TRBJ1-3|many
TGTGCCAGCAGCTTAGCGACAGGGATGTTCTCTGGAAACACCATATATTTT
CASSLATGMFSGNTIYF
>TRBD2|TRBV12-3/TRBV12-4|17|TRBJ2-2|few
TGTGCCAGCAGTCCTCCGGGACTAGCGGAGAACACCGGGGAGCTGTTTTTT
CASSPPGLAENTGELFF
>TRBD1|TRBV4-3|13|TRBJ1-2|.
TGCGCCAGCAGCAGACAGGGGGCCCCTGGCTACACCTTC
CASSRQGAPGYTF
>TRBD1|TRBV11-3|14|TRBJ1-5|.
TGTGCCAGCAGCCCAACAGGGGGCTACCAGCCCCAGCATTTT
CASSPTGGYQPQHF